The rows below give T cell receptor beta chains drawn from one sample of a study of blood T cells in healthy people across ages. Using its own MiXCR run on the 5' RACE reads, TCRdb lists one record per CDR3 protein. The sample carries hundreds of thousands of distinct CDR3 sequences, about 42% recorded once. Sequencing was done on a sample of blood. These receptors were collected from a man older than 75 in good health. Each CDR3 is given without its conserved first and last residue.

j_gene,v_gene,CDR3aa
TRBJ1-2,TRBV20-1,SAHDRAHYGYT
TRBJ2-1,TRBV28,ASSLGDRGRNEQF
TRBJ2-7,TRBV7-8,ASSFGTSGIYEQY
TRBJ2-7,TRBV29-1,SVGGTAQYEQY
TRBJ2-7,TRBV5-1,ASSLGEVYEQY
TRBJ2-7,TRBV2,ASRAGTSGPNEQY
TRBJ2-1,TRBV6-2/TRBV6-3,ASSYGLIQADEQF
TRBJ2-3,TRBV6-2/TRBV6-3,ASSQGKALRNTQY
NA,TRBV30,ASSGATSYEQY
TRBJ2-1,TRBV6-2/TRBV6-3,ASGRSGTAPGFSYNEQF
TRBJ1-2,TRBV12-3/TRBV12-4,ASSFGTGVIGYT
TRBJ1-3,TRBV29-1,SVAAGGGNTIY
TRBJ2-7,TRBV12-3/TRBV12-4,ASSRIRAGGIHEQY
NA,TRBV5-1,ASSPEGFNSEQY
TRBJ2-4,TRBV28,ASSKQGFVSGEQY
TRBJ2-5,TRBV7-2,ASSYRHGGQETQY
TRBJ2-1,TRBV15,ATSRVIRTGSYNEQF
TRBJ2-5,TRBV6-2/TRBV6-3,ASRVLAKETQY
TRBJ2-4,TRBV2,ASSPGPKNIQY
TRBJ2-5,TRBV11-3,ASSLRMKGSGETQY
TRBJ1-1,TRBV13,ASSLRDRGEAF
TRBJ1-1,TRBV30,AWSPRGRRRGF
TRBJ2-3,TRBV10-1,ASSEAAGALTDTQY
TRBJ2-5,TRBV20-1,SLSEGGTQETQY
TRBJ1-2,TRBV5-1,ASSQRDAYGYT
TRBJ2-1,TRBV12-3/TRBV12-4,ASSPGGGAYNEQF
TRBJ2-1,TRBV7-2,ASSLSSGASGRNEQF
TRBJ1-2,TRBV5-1,ASSLGLVEYGYT
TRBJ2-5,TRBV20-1,SARGSPPSDHEQY
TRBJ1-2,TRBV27,ASSLSASQGARGYT
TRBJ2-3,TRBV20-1,SAIRTSGGITSTDTQY
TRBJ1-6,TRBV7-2,ASSLGDGNSPLH
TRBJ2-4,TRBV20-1,SAPPEGTSGNIQY
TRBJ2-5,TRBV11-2,ASSKREQVQETQY
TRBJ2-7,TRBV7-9,ASSLATAQNYEQY
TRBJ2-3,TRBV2,ASSHEGDSDTQY
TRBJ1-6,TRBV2,ASSVKADFNSPLH
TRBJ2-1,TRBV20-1,SARSGTQF
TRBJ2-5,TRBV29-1,SVGTSGSFMGETQY
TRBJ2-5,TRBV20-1,SAQPDRGQETQY
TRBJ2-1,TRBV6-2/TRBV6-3,ASSQTSGLYNEQF
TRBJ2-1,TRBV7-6,ASSPRPSANEQF
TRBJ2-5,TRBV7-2,ASSLRQLRETQY
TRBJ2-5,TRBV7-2,ASSTSPQETQY
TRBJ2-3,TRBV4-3,ASSQDTSGNADTQY
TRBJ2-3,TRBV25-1,ASRQGMGTDTQY
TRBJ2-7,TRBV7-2,ASSLTGQGAEEQY
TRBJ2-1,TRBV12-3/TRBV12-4,ASTSSSYEQF
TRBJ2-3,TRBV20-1,SARRQAGGGGTDTQY
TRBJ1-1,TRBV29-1,SVERGRVNTEAF
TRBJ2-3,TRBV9,ASSFTEAGTDTQY
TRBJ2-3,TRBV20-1,SAPQRGWQDTQY
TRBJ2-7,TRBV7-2,ASSLRGGDSTYEQY
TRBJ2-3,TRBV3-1,ASSQEDLPDTQY
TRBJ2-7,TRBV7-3,ASSLGTASSYEQY